This passage covers 28 T cell receptor beta chains from one sample sequenced in a study of blood T cell repertoires in COVID-19. Clones were read by immunoSEQ multiplex PCR, and TCRdb kept only the in-frame ones, dropping some. The top ten hold approximately 3.7% of the sample, which has 55,000 to 70,000 clones, just over 85% seen once. Sequencing used peripheral blood. These receptors were obtained from a man in his forties or fifties with acute or convalescent COVID-19.

V usage is TRBV15 and J usage is TRBJ1-3; D is possibly TRBD1 (5 bases). The CDR3 sequence is 14 residues long. Trimming removed 6 bases from V and 7 bases from J, with 16 bases in between. Germline CDR1 reads LNHNV; CDR2 reads YYDKDF (reference sequence). CDR3 DNA sequence: TGTGCCACCAGTAGTAGGGGTATTGACAACACCATATATTTT. Protein sequence: CATSSRGIDNTIYF.

The chain couples TRBV30 to TRBJ2-1; D remains ambiguous. Trimming removed 3 bases at V and 0 bases at J, with 15 bases between. This CDR3 has 16 amino acids. CDR1 and CDR2 (germline): GTSNPN, SVGIG (reference sequence). As DNA, the CDR3 is TGTGCCTGGAGAAGCCGGAGAACGAGCTCCTACAATGAGCAGTTCTTC. Translation gives CAWRSRRTSSYNEQFF. Complete variable domain (other parts from reference TRBV30 and TRBJ2-1): SQTIHQWPATLVQPVGSPLSLECTVEGTSNPNLYWYRQAAGRGLQLLFYSVGIGQISSEVPQNLSASRPQDRQFILSSKKLLLSDSGFYLCAWRSRRTSSYNEQFFGPGTRLTVL.

The V and J genes are TRBV11-2 and TRBJ2-5, with 10 bases that match TRBD2. V was pared by 1 base and J by 5 bases, with 10 bases of the junction left unmatched. This CDR3 spans 17 amino acids. CDR1 and CDR2 from the germline V gene are SGHAT and FQNNGV. The CDR3 here is CASSLGLTSGRGETQYF. CDR3 nucleotide sequence: TGTGCCAGCAGCTTAGGGCTGACTAGCGGGCGAGGGGAGACCCAGTACTTC.

The rearrangement links TRBV3-1 (or the pseudogene TRBV3-2) to TRBJ1-4; 8 nucleotides line up with TRBD1. The germline V gene encodes CDR1 LGHDT and CDR2 YNNKEL (reference sequence). This CDR3 is 14 amino acids long. The J segment lost 7 bases and the V segment lost 6 bases, leaving 7 bases of the junction unmatched. The CDR3 region is CASRSRGLIEKLFF. The CDR3 bases are TGTGCCAGCAGATCCAGGGGGCTGATTGAAAAACTGTTTTTT.

The chain recombines TRBV19 with TRBJ1-4; D is perhaps TRBD1 (6 bases). CDR1 and CDR2 (germline): LNHDA, SQIVND (reference sequence). V dropped 3 bases and J dropped 3 bases, with 11 bases sitting between them. The CDR3 sequence is 15 residues long. The chain's CDR3 is CASSIGAGANEKLFF. DNA of the CDR3: TGTGCCAGTAGTATTGGGGCAGGGGCTAATGAAAAACTGTTTTTT. Looking up the rest from reference TRBV19 and TRBJ1-4 gives the full variable domain: DGGITQSPKYLFRKEGQNVTLSCEQNLNHDAMYWYRQDPGQGLRLIYYSQIVNDFQKGDIAEGYSVSREKKESFPLTVTSAQKNPTAFYLCASSIGAGANEKLFFGSGTQLSVL.

V gene TRBV2 combines with J gene TRBJ2-3; D might be TRBD1 (6 bases). CDR3 length equals 14 residues. The germline CDR1 and CDR2 sequences are SNHLY and FYNNEI. The V end was cut by 6 bases, the J end by 4 bases, with 14 bases between. CDR3 amino acids: CASRDRLRPDTQYF. CDR3 sequence (DNA): TGTGCCAGCAGGGACAGACTGAGGCCAGATACGCAGTATTTT.

This chain connects TRBV19 to TRBJ2-7; 8 bases are a match to TRBD1. This CDR3 has 12 amino acids. In germline, CDR1 is LNHDA, CDR2 SQIVND (reference sequence). V shed 9 bases and J 5 bases; nucleotides not matched to a gene: 6. CDR3: CASGQGVNEQYF. The CDR3 region has the DNA TGTGCCAGCGGACAGGGAGTAAACGAGCAGTACTTC. The variable domain in full, with the rest retrieved from reference TRBV19 and TRBJ2-7, is DGGITQSPKYLFRKEGQNVTLSCEQNLNHDAMYWYRQDPGQGLRLIYYSQIVNDFQKGDIAEGYSVSREKKESFPLTVTSAQKNPTAFYLCASGQGVNEQYFGPGTRLTVT.

The V and J genes are TRBV5-5 and TRBJ1-3; D call uncertain. The CDR3 has 15 amino acids. The ends were cut back, 0 bases at V and 1 base at J, with 8 bases in the middle. Germline V gene data show CDR1 as SGHKS and CDR2 as YYEKEE (reference sequence). CDR3 nucleotides: TGTGCCAGCAGCTTGGTTCCCGGTTCTGGAAACACCATATATTTT. This sequence encodes CASSLVPGSGNTIYF.

The rearrangement links TRBV27 to TRBJ2-3; 7 bases align to TRBD1. In germline, CDR1 is MNHEY, CDR2 SMNVEV (reference sequence). CDR3 length equals 16 residues. J lost 1 base, V lost 3 bases, and 7 bases had no gene match. The CDR3 DNA sequence: TGTGCCAGCAGTTTCGTCCGGACAGGCGGCACAGATACGCAGTATTTT. This translates into CASSFVRTGGTDTQYF.

The J gene is TRBJ2-3, the V gene TRBV6-1; TRBD2 aligns across 10 bases. The germline gives CDR1 MNHNS, CDR2 SASEGT. The CDR3 covers 16 residues. J lost 1 base, V lost 2 bases, and 3 bases had no gene match. DNA for the CDR3: TGTGCCAGCAGTGAAACTAGCGGGGATGGCACAGATACGCAGTATTTT. Protein product: CASSETSGDGTDTQYF.

The chain has TRBV9 and TRBJ1-2; TRBD1 aligns across 9 bases. In germline, CDR1 is SGDLS, CDR2 YYNGEE. There are 14 residues in the CDR3. V gave up 5 bases and J gave up 2 bases; unmatched junction bases: 4. For the CDR3, the DNA is TGTGCCAGCAGGCCACAGGGGGCCAACTATGGCTACACCTTC. Translation gives CASRPQGANYGYTF.

The gene calls are TRBV9 and TRBJ2-2, with a weak D call TRBD2 (5 bases). The CDR3 runs to 14 residues. Germline assignment: CDR1 SGDLS and CDR2 YYNGEE. The V and J ends lost 4 bases and 4 bases respectively, with 11 bases between them. The CDR3 sequence is CASSRGSPTGELFF. CDR3 bases: TGTGCCAGCAGCCGGGGTAGCCCCACCGGGGAGCTGTTTTTT.

The gene calls are TRBV28 and TRBJ1-2, with D hard to call. The CDR3 is 11 residues long. CDR1 is MDHEN, CDR2 SYDVKM, per germline. Between the trimmed V and J ends, which lost 2 bases and 8 bases, there was a span of 6 bases. The CDR3 loop is CASSLAAGYTF. CDR3 bases: TGTGCCAGCAGTTTAGCGGCCGGCTACACCTTC.

This clone was detected only once. The chain combines TRBV7-9 with TRBJ2-3; D may be TRBD1 (7 bases). The V end was cut by 5 bases, the J end by 3 bases, with 27 bases between. Germline loops: CDR1 SEHNR, CDR2 FQNEAQ (reference sequence). The length of the CDR3 is 19 residues. CDR3 sequence reads: CASSPSVTGGGTGTDTQYF. The CDR3 region has the DNA TGTGCCAGCAGCCCCTCTGTGACAGGAGGGGGCACCGGTACAGATACGCAGTATTTT.

This chain links TRBV5-1 with TRBJ2-1, with D possibly being TRBD1 (6 bases). Germline V gene sequence: CDR1 SGHRS, CDR2 YFSETQ. V shed 4 bases and J shed 4 bases, with 12 bases lying between them. This CDR3 spans 14 amino acids. Here the CDR3 reads CASSGGQTYNEQFF. Written as DNA, the CDR3 is TGCGCCAGCAGCGGCGGACAGACTTACAATGAGCAGTTCTTC. The variable domain in full, completed from reference TRBV5-1 and TRBJ2-1, reads KAGVTQTPRYLIKTRGQQVTLSCSPISGHRSVSWYQQTPGQGLQFLFEYFSETQRNKGNFPGRFSGRQFSNSRSEMNVSTLELGDSALYLCASSGGQTYNEQFFGPGTRLTVL.

This chain links TRBV5-5 with TRBJ1-1; weak D call: TRBD1 (5 bases). Germline assignment: CDR1 SGHKS and CDR2 YYEKEE (reference sequence). The CDR3 totals 13 residues. V was pared by 6 bases and J by 1 base, with 10 bases between. The CDR3 DNA reads as TGTGCCAGCACCCTTGGGGCGAACACTGAAGCTTTCTTT. This sequence encodes CASTLGANTEAFF.

The gene calls are TRBV27 and TRBJ2-1; no reliable D call. The germline gives CDR1 MNHEY, CDR2 SMNVEV (reference sequence). The CDR3 has 13 amino acids. V was shortened by 3 bases and J by 3 bases, with 6 bases between the two germline ends. CDR3 protein: CASSFDFYNEQFF. The CDR3 coding sequence is TGTGCCAGCAGTTTTGACTTCTACAATGAGCAGTTCTTC.

The gene calls are TRBV7-2 and TRBJ2-1, with TRBD2 identical over 12 bases. Germline loops: CDR1 SGHTA, CDR2 FQGNSA. This CDR3 is built from 15 residues. V was pared by 4 bases and J by 7 bases, with 5 bases of the junction left unmatched. The CDR3 is CASSWMTSGSNEQFF. CDR3 DNA sequence: TGTGCCAGCAGCTGGATGACTAGCGGGAGTAATGAGCAGTTCTTC.

The rearrangement links TRBV28 to TRBJ1-1, with 7 bases lining up with TRBD1. The CDR3 runs to 14 residues. The junction had 8 bases not matched to a gene; V was cut back by 3 bases and J by 7 bases. CDR1 and CDR2 (germline): MDHEN, SYDVKM. The CDR3 DNA follows: TGTGCCAGCAGTTTGCAGGGACAGACACTTGAAGCTTTCTTT. Translation: CASSLQGQTLEAFF.

The V gene is TRBV19, the J gene TRBJ1-1; a weak D match, TRBD1 (6 bases). This CDR3 contains 15 residues. The ends were cut back, 5 bases at V and 1 base at J, with 14 bases in the middle. Germline V gene sequence: CDR1 LNHDA, CDR2 SQIVND (reference sequence). CDR3 coding DNA: TGTGCCAGTAGTTCGGACAGACACCCGAACACTGAAGCTTTCTTT. Its translation is CASSSDRHPNTEAFF.

The chain carries TRBV21-1 and TRBJ1-2. TRBV21-1 is a listed pseudogene. The CDR3 sequence is 9 residues long. The CDR3: CASSPRFTF. The DNA for the CDR3 is TGTGCCAGCAGCCCACGGTTCACCTTC.

The rearrangement joins TRBV7-6 to TRBJ2-7; 10 positions agree with TRBD1. With 3 bases clipped from V and 3 bases from J, the junction kept 8 bases outside the gene matches. There are 16 residues in the CDR3. CDR1 is SGHVS, CDR2 FNYEAQ, per germline. CDR3: CASSFHRDRGGYEQYF. CDR3 in DNA: TGTGCCAGCAGCTTTCACCGGGACAGGGGAGGCTACGAGCAGTACTTC.

V is TRBV28 and J is TRBJ2-5; possibly TRBD2 for D (6 bases). Germline CDR1 is MDHEN and CDR2 is SYDVKM. Trimming shortened V by 6 bases and J by 4 bases, and 9 bases separated the two germline ends. The CDR3 runs to 12 residues. CDR3 bases: TGTGCCAGCAGCTCCGGGAGAGAGACCCAGTACTTC. It translates to CASSSGRETQYF.

The chain joins TRBV9 to TRBJ2-7, with TRBD2 matching 8 bases. CDR1 is SGDLS and CDR2 is YYNGEE in the germline V gene. J lost 2 bases, V lost 3 bases, and 4 bases had no gene match. The CDR3 totals 14 residues. This chain's CDR3 is CASSAGTSPYEQYF. CDR3 nucleotide sequence: TGTGCCAGCAGCGCCGGGACTAGTCCCTACGAGCAGTACTTC.

This clone was observed once. The CDR3 coding sequence is TGTGCCAGCTGGGACAGGGGGAATGAAAAACTGTTTTTT. Its protein is CASWDRGNEKLFF. The chain employs TRBV28 and TRBJ1-4; 11 bases match TRBD1. The germline gives CDR1 MDHEN, CDR2 SYDVKM. V shed 8 bases, J shed 5 bases, and the junction held 1 base outside the gene matches. The CDR3 sequence is 13 residues long.

The V gene is TRBV4-1, the J gene TRBJ2-3; 7 bases agree with TRBD2. CDR3 size: 14 residues. Germline assignment: CDR1 MGHRA and CDR2 YSYEKL. Trimming took 6 bases from V and 2 from J; bases not matched to a gene: 5. The CDR3 protein is CASRPGTTTDTQYF. CDR3 DNA: TGCGCCAGCAGGCCCGGGACTACCACAGATACGCAGTATTTT.

J is TRBJ2-1 and V is TRBV11-3, with 10 positions matching TRBD2. This CDR3 has 17 amino acids. The germline CDR1 and CDR2 sequences are SGHNT and YENEEA. V lost 3 bases to trimming and J lost 1 base; unmatched junction nucleotides: 6. The CDR3 region has the DNA TGTGCCAGCAGCTTGGCTAGCGGGAGTTTATCCTACAATGAGCAGTTCTTC. Translating it yields CASSLASGSLSYNEQFF.

This chain connects TRBV9 to TRBJ1-2; 8 positions agree with TRBD1. Looked up from germline, CDR1 is SGDLS and CDR2 is YYNGEE. V was clipped by 3 bases and J by 4 bases; unmatched bases: 5. This CDR3 has 14 residues. For the CDR3, the DNA is TGTGCCAGCAGCGACGACAGGGGCGGCTATGGCTACACCTTC. Translation: CASSDDRGGYGYTF.